Below are 32 T cell receptor beta chains sequenced from a single sample in a study of beta chain features in type 1 diabetes. TCRB transcripts that were expressed got sequenced, as all of the isolated RNA had been reverse transcribed. Sequenced by immunoSEQ multiplex PCR; TCRdb stores in-frame clones only, minus some. The sample records around 290,000 clones, roughly 8% being singletons. Sequencing was performed on central memory CD4+ T cells from blood. Source of these receptors: a woman between 18 and 30 years old in good health.

The chain recombines TRBV14 with TRBJ2-7, with 13 bases aligning to TRBD2. The J segment lost 4 bases and the V segment lost 3 bases, leaving 3 bases of the junction unmatched. Germline loops: CDR1 SGHDN, CDR2 FVKESK. This CDR3 region has 15 residues. The CDR3 region is CASSHPGLAGYEQYF. Written as DNA, the CDR3 is TGTGCCAGCAGCCACCCGGGACTAGCGGGATACGAGCAGTACTTC.

This clone has just a few counts. The V and J genes are TRBV6-5 and TRBJ1-3; D is undetermined. This CDR3 is built from 16 residues. Germline V CDR1 and CDR2: MNHEY, SVGAGI. V lost 0 bases, J lost 0 bases, and 9 bases lay in between. The DNA for the CDR3 is TGTGCCAGCAGTTACTCGGGCAGGTACTCTGGAAACACCATATATTTT. The encoded protein is CASSYSGRYSGNTIYF.

The V call is TRBV4-3, the J call TRBJ2-2; no reliable D call. CDR1 and CDR2 (germline): LGHNA, YSLEER. Trimming cost V 0 bases and J 3 bases, with 5 bases left between them. This CDR3 is built from 14 residues. CDR3 nucleotides: TGCGCCAGCAGCCAAGAAACTTACACCGGGGAGCTGTTTTTT. It specifies CASSQETYTGELFF.

In its sample, this clone was seen a few times. V is TRBV6-5 and J is TRBJ2-5; 7 nucleotides match TRBD2. Germline V CDR1 and CDR2: MNHEY, SVGAGI. V shed 8 bases, J shed 5 bases, and the junction held 8 bases outside the gene matches. The CDR3 spans 13 residues. CDR3 nucleotide sequence: TGTGCCAGCCGGCGGAGGCGGGGGGAGACCCAGTACTTC. Amino acids: CASRRRRGETQYF.

This clone has only a few counts. V gene TRBV7-2 combines with J gene TRBJ2-7; 7 positions match TRBD1. The CDR3 extends over 16 amino acids. Germline CDR1 reads SGHTA; CDR2 reads FQGNSA. V gave up 3 bases and J gave up 0 bases; unmatched junction bases: 8. The CDR3, as DNA: TGTGCCAGCAGCTTCACAGGGGCCCCTAGCTCCTACGAGCAGTACTTC. Translation: CASSFTGAPSSYEQYF.

This clone was picked up a small number of times. J is TRBJ2-3 and V is TRBV20-1; D may be TRBD2 (6 bases). Germline-derived CDR1 and CDR2 are DFQATT and SNEGSKA (reference sequence). Trimming cost V 4 bases and J 11 bases, with 13 bases left between them. There are 11 residues in the CDR3. For the CDR3, the DNA is TGCAGTGCTACTCCGACTAGACAGCAGTATTTT. Translation gives CSATPTRQQYF.

This clone was detected a few times. The chain joins TRBV7-2 to TRBJ2-5, with D possibly being TRBD1 (6 bases). The CDR3 spans 13 residues. V was trimmed by 5 bases and J by 5 bases, leaving 12 bases between them. CDR1 is SGHTA, CDR2 FQGNSA, per germline. The CDR3 protein is CASSLGQSETQYF. The CDR3 region has the DNA TGTGCCAGCAGCCTCGGACAGTCGGAGACCCAGTACTTC. Full variable domain (outside the CDR3, taken from reference TRBV7-2 and TRBJ2-5): GAGVSQSPSNKVTEKGKDVELRCDPISGHTALYWYRQSLGQGLEFLIYFQGNSAPDKSGLPSDRFSAERTGGSVSTLTIQRTQQEDSAVYLCASSLGQSETQYFGPGTRLLVL.

This clone was observed a few times. This chain joins TRBV2 and TRBJ1-2; 8 bases fit TRBD1. J gave up 4 bases and V 4 bases, and 8 bases lay outside the gene matches. The germline V gene encodes CDR1 SNHLY and CDR2 FYNNEI. The CDR3 contains 15 residues. CDR3 amino acids: CASSVPQGDFYGYTF. CDR3 bases: TGTGCCAGCAGTGTGCCACAGGGGGACTTCTATGGCTACACCTTC.

This clone was seen at least ten times. The V call is TRBV9, the J call TRBJ2-5; no firm D call. V was pared by 0 bases and J by 4 bases, with 16 bases between. CDR3 size: 16 residues. The germline CDR1 and CDR2 sequences are SGDLS and YYNGEE. DNA of the CDR3: TGTGCCAGCAGCGTAGACCACGGGCCCACGGGAGAGACCCAGTACTTC. Its protein is CASSVDHGPTGETQYF. Complete variable domain (other parts from reference TRBV9 and TRBJ2-5): DSGVTQTPKHLITATGQRVTLRCSPRSGDLSVYWYQQSLDQGLQFLIQYYNGEERAKGNILERFSAQQFPDLHSELNLSSLELGDSALYFCASSVDHGPTGETQYFGPGTRLLVL.

The table lists this clone with a few counts. The V and J genes are TRBV7-6 and TRBJ2-2, with TRBD2 matching over 9 bases. The CDR3 totals 16 residues. V shed 5 bases, J shed 4 bases, and the junction held 8 bases outside the gene matches. Germline values: CDR1 SGHVS, CDR2 FNYEAQ. CDR3 residues: CASSGDSGGGTGELFF. The CDR3 DNA sequence: TGTGCCAGCAGCGGAGATAGCGGGGGTGGCACCGGGGAGCTGTTTTTT.

This clone was picked up many times. The junction departs from the called germline gene at one end, perhaps through a read error. The CDR3 bases are TGTGCCAGCAGTTTAACCCGGGACTCATTAAACAATGAGCAGTTCTTC. It yields the protein CASSLTRDSLNNEQFF. The genes are TRBV7-3 and TRBJ2-1, with D perhaps TRBD2 (6 bases). The CDR3 length is 16 residues. Germline V gene sequence: CDR1 SGHTA, CDR2 FQGTGA.

V usage is TRBV7-2 and J usage is TRBJ2-5, with 10 bases aligning to TRBD2. The V gene end was trimmed by 4 bases and the J gene end by 4 bases; junction bases not matched to a gene: 6. The CDR3 contains 15 residues. Germline loops: CDR1 SGHTA, CDR2 FQGNSA. DNA for the CDR3: TGTGCCAGCAGCTCCAGCGGGAGGGTGCCAGAGACCCAGTACTTC. Amino acids: CASSSSGRVPETQYF.

The chain is built from TRBV7-9 and TRBJ1-1; 7 nucleotides agree with TRBD1. Germline V lookup: CDR1 SEHNR, CDR2 FQNEAQ (reference sequence). CDR3 length: 13 amino acids. The ends lost 7 bases at V and 7 bases at J; junction bases unmatched: 9. CDR3 amino acids: CASTYTGVDEAFF. CDR3 nucleotides: TGTGCCAGCACCTATACAGGGGTGGATGAAGCTTTCTTT. The variable domain in full, completed from reference TRBV7-9 and TRBJ1-1, reads DTGVSQNPRHKITKRGQNVTFRCDPISEHNRLYWYRQTLGQGPEFLTYFQNEAQLEKSRLLSDRFSAERPKGSFSTLEIQRTEQGDSAMYLCASTYTGVDEAFFGQGTRLTVV.

This rearrangement joins TRBV6-4 to TRBJ2-5; tentatively, D is TRBD2 (6 bases). The V and J ends lost 7 bases and 5 bases respectively, with 11 bases between them. This CDR3 is 12 amino acids long. Germline CDR1 reads MRHNA; CDR2 reads SNTAGT. As DNA, the CDR3 is TGTGCCAGCAAATGGGGGGAGGAGACCCAGTACTTC. It yields the protein CASKWGEETQYF.

This clone turned up a few times. The V call is TRBV4-3, the J call TRBJ2-2, with TRBD1 matching over 10 bases. Per germline, CDR1 LGHNA and CDR2 YSLEER. The CDR3 runs to 17 residues. V dropped 0 bases and J dropped 4; count of bases not matched to a gene: 5. This chain's CDR3 is CASSQDHGTGVTGELFF. The CDR3 coding sequence is TGCGCCAGCAGCCAAGATCACGGGACAGGGGTCACCGGGGAGCTGTTTTTT.

The J gene is TRBJ2-1, the V gene TRBV7-3; D is possibly TRBD2 (5 bases). Germline assignment: CDR1 SGHTA and CDR2 FQGTGA. Trimming removed 5 bases from V and 0 bases from J, with 8 bases in between. This CDR3 is built from 14 residues. CDR3 loop: CASSTRSSYNEQFF. CDR3 nucleotide sequence: TGTGCCAGCAGCACTAGAAGCTCCTACAATGAGCAGTTCTTC.

V and J are TRBV5-4 and TRBJ2-5; the D gene is possibly TRBD1 (5 bases). Germline V lookup: CDR1 SGHNT, CDR2 YYREEE (reference sequence). V was cut by 0 bases and J by 2 bases, with 8 bases left in between. This CDR3 is built from 14 residues. CDR3 sequence: CASSLGSGQETQYF. The CDR3 DNA reads TGTGCCAGCAGCTTGGGATCAGGGCAAGAGACCCAGTACTTC.

The rearrangement links TRBV10-3 to TRBJ2-1; no clear D. The V end lost 0 bases, the J end lost 5 bases, and 5 bases lay between the germline ends. Germline-derived CDR1 and CDR2 are ENHRY and SYGVKD. The CDR3 extends over 13 amino acids. The CDR3 bases are TGTGCCATCAGTGAGTCGACTGACAATGAGCAGTTCTTC. It encodes CAISESTDNEQFF.

The chain couples TRBV11-3 to TRBJ1-1, with D hard to call. V was pared by 1 base and J by 2 bases, with 8 bases between. Germline CDR1 and CDR2: SGHNT and YENEEA. The CDR3 consists of 14 residues. This chain's CDR3 is CASSLVRVNTEAFF. DNA for the CDR3: TGTGCCAGCAGCTTAGTTCGGGTAAACACTGAAGCTTTCTTT.

As to this clone: The likely explanation is a read error, given a far larger clone one base away. At the DNA level, this CDR3 is encoded by other sequences in the same sample as well. The chain combines TRBV30 with TRBJ2-6, with 7 positions matching TRBD1. The CDR3 is 17 residues long. CDR1 and CDR2 (germline): GTSNPN, SVGIG (reference sequence). V was pared by 6 bases and J by 0 bases, with 11 bases of the junction left unmatched. CDR3 sequence reads: CACSKGASASGANVLTF. CDR3 sequence (DNA): TGTGCCTGCTCTAAGGGGGCGTCGGCCTCTGGGGCCAACGTCCTGACTTTC. Supplemented by reference TRBV30 and TRBJ2-6, the full variable domain reads SQTIHQWPATLVQPVGSPLSLECTVEGTSNPNLYWYRQAAGRGLQLLFYSVGIGQISSEVPQNLSASRPQDRQFILSSKKLLLSDSGFYLCACSKGASASGANVLTFGAGSRLTVL.

The chain uses TRBV6-6 and TRBJ1-2; tentatively, D is TRBD1 (5 bases). Trimming cost V 4 bases and J 8 bases, with 11 bases left between them. This CDR3 comprises 12 residues. The V gene's germline CDR1 is MNHNY and CDR2 SVGAGI (reference sequence). CDR3 nucleotides: TGTGCCAGCAGTTTGGAGGGGAGAGGCTACACCTTC. Translated, it gives CASSLEGRGYTF.

CDR3 nucleotide sequence: TGTGCCAGCAGTGAAGCGAGGGGGCGTCAGCCCCAGCATTTT. Translation gives CASSEARGRQPQHF. The chain has TRBV2 and TRBJ1-5; 7 nucleotides agree with TRBD1. Germline values: CDR1 SNHLY, CDR2 FYNNEI. This CDR3 has 14 amino acids. Trimming took 0 bases from V and 6 from J; bases not matched to a gene: 2. Supplemented by reference TRBV2 and TRBJ1-5, the full variable domain reads EPEVTQTPSHQVTQMGQEVILRCVPISNHLYFYWYRQILGQKVEFLVSFYNNEISEKSEIFDDQFSVERPDGSNFTLKIRSTKLEDSAMYFCASSEARGRQPQHFGDGTRLSIL.

This clone showed up just a few times. This sequence joins TRBV30 and TRBJ1-4; no firm D call. The germline CDR1 and CDR2 sequences are GTSNPN and SVGIG (reference sequence). CDR3 length equals 12 residues. V lost 4 bases and J 7 bases, leaving 10 bases between the germline ends. CDR3: CAWTGSGEKLFF. The CDR3 nucleotides read TGTGCCTGGACGGGGTCCGGTGAAAAACTGTTTTTT.

V and J are TRBV18 and TRBJ2-5, with a tentative D call TRBD1 (5 bases). Germline lookup yields CDR1 KGHSH and CDR2 LQKENI. V was cut by 3 bases and J by 2 bases, with 22 bases left in between. CDR3 length: 18 amino acids. This CDR3 is CASSPRRVGRSQQETQYF. The CDR3 DNA reads as TGTGCCAGCTCACCGCGACGGGTGGGGCGCTCTCAACAAGAGACCCAGTACTTC.

The count of this clone is one. V gene TRBV4-2 combines with J gene TRBJ1-1; D is ambiguous. The ends were cut back, 0 bases at V and 1 base at J, with 9 bases in the middle. The CDR3 totals 15 residues. Germline lookup yields CDR1 LGHNA and CDR2 YNFKEQ. DNA of the CDR3: TGTGCCAGCAGCCAAGACCCCGACACGAACACTGAAGCTTTCTTT. Protein sequence: CASSQDPDTNTEAFF.

The genes are TRBV9 and TRBJ2-5; D could derive from TRBD1 or TRBD2 (5 bases each). The CDR3 consists of 14 residues. Germline-derived CDR1 and CDR2 are SGDLS and YYNGEE. With 4 bases removed from V and 5 bases from J, the gap between germline ends came to 15 bases. The chain's CDR3 is CASSPTRGSETQYF. The CDR3, as DNA: TGTGCCAGCAGCCCCACCCGGGGCAGTGAGACCCAGTACTTC.

This clone was seen a few times. The chain employs TRBV10-3 and TRBJ2-5, with D maybe TRBD1 (6 bases). CDR3 length: 14 amino acids. V was pared by 3 bases and J by 3 bases, with 11 bases between. Germline V gene lookup returns CDR1 ENHRY and CDR2 SYGVKD. Written as DNA, the CDR3 is TGTGCCATCAGTGATGGGGGCAGTAAAGAGACCCAGTACTTC. Its protein product is CAISDGGSKETQYF.

This clone turned up a few times. The V gene is TRBV4-1, the J gene TRBJ2-1; TRBD2 matches at 10 bases. There are 19 residues in the CDR3. V was pared by 4 bases and J by 0 bases, with 12 bases of the junction left unmatched. Germline V gene lookup returns CDR1 MGHRA and CDR2 YSYEKL. The CDR3 region has the DNA TGCGCCAGCAGCCCTGGGGCTAGCGGGAGTTTTAGCTCCTACAATGAGCAGTTCTTC. Its translation: CASSPGASGSFSSYNEQFF.

This clone has just a few counts. V usage is TRBV6-5 and J usage is TRBJ1-6, with D possibly TRBD1 on 5 matching bases. The germline V gene encodes CDR1 MNHEY and CDR2 SVGAGI. This CDR3 contains 14 residues. The V end lost 6 bases, the J end lost 9 bases, and 15 bases lay between the germline ends. The CDR3 DNA reads TGTGCCAGCAGCTCGGGACGTTTAGTTTCACCCCTCCACTTT. Its protein product is CASSSGRLVSPLHF.

This clone was detected only a few times. The J gene is TRBJ1-1, the V gene TRBV5-1, with 9 bases matching TRBD1. The CDR3 sequence is 12 residues long. Trimming removed 4 bases from V and 12 bases from J; junction bases left unmatched: 7. Germline V lookup: CDR1 SGHRS, CDR2 YFSETQ. The CDR3 DNA reads TGCGCCAGCAGCCGGGGACAGGGAGAGACTTTCTTT. The encoded protein is CASSRGQGETFF.

This clone has only a few counts. The chain links TRBV28 to TRBJ1-2; D is possibly TRBD1 (6 bases). The CDR3 sequence is 15 residues long. Germline-derived CDR1 and CDR2 are MDHEN and SYDVKM. The germline V and J ends were trimmed by 6 bases and 4 bases, with 18 bases remaining between them. The CDR3 nucleotides read TGTGCCAGCAGAACCCCAGTTGGACAGCCCTATGGCTACACCTTC. Protein sequence: CASRTPVGQPYGYTF.

This clone was counted only a few times. V is TRBV6-5 and J is TRBJ1-2; D gene uncertain. The germline V and J ends were trimmed by 5 bases and 4 bases, with 11 bases remaining between them. CDR3 length equals 13 residues. CDR1 and CDR2 (germline): MNHEY, SVGAGI. The CDR3, as DNA: TGTGCCAGCAGTCCCGGTAGGAGCTATGGCTACACCTTC. This codes for CASSPGRSYGYTF.